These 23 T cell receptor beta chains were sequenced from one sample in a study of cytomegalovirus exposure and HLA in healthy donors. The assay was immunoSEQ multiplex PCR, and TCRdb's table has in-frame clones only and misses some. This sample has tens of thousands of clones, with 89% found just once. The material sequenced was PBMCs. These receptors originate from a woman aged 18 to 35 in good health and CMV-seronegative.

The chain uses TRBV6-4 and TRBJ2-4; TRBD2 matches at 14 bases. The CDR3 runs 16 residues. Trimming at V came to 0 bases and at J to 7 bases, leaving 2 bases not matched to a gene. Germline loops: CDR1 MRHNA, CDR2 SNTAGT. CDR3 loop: CASSDSTSGGANIQYF. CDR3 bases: TGTGCCAGCAGTGACTCGACTAGCGGGGGGGCTAACATTCAGTACTTC.

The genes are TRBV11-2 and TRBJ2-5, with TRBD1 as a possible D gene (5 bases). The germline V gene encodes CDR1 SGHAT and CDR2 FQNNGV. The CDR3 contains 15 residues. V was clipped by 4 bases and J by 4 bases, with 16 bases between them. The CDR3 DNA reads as TGTGCCAGCAGCTCCAAGACAGCCCACCCAGAGACCCAGTACTTC. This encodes CASSSKTAHPETQYF.

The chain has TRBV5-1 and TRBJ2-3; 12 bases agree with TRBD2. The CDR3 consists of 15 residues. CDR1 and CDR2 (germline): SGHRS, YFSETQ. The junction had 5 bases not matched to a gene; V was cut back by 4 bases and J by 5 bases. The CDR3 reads CASSRLAGVEDTQYF. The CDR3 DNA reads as TGCGCCAGCAGCCGACTAGCGGGAGTAGAAGATACGCAGTATTTT.

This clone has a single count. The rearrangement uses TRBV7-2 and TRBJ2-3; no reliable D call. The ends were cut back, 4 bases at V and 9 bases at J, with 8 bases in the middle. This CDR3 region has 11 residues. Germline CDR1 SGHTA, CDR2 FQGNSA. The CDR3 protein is CASSSHITQYF. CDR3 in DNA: TGTGCCAGCAGCTCACACATAACGCAGTATTTT.

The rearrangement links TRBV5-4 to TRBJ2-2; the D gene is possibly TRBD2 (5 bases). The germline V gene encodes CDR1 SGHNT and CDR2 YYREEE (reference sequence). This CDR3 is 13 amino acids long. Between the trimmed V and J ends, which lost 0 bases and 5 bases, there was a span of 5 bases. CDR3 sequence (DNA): TGTGCCAGCAGCTTGGAGCGGACCGGGGAGCTGTTTTTT. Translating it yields CASSLERTGELFF.

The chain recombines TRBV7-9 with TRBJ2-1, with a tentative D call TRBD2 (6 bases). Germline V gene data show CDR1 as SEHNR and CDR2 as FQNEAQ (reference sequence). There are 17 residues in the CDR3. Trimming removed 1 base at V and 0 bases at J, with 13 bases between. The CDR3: CASSLVRDWPSYNEQFF. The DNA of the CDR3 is TGTGCCAGCAGCTTAGTCCGGGACTGGCCCTCCTACAATGAGCAGTTCTTC.

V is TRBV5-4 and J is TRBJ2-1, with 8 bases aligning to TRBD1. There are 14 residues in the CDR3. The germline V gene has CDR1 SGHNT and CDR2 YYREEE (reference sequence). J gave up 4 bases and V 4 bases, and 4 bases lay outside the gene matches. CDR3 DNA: TGTGCCAGCAGCGAGGGACAGGCATACAATGAGCAGTTCTTC. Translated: CASSEGQAYNEQFF.

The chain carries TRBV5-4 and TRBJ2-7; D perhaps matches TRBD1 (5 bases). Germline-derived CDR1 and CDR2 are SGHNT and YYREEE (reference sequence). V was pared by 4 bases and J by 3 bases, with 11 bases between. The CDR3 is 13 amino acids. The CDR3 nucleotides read TGTGCCAGCAGCATTACGACAGACTACGAGCAGTACTTC. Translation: CASSITTDYEQYF.

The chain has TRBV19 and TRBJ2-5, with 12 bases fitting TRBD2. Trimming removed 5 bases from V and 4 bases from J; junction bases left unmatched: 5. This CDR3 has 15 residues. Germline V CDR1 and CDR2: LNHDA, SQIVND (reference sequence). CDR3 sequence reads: CASSSLAGGPETQYF. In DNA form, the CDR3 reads TGTGCCAGTAGTTCCCTAGCGGGAGGGCCAGAGACCCAGTACTTC.

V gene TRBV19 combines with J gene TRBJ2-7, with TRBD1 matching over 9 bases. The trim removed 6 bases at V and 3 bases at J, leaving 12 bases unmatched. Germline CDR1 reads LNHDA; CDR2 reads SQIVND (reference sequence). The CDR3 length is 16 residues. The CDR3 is CASSEGTGTGIYEQYF. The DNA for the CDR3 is TGTGCCAGTAGCGAGGGGACCGGGACAGGGATCTACGAGCAGTACTTC. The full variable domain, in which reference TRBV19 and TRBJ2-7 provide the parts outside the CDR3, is DGGITQSPKYLFRKEGQNVTLSCEQNLNHDAMYWYRQDPGQGLRLIYYSQIVNDFQKGDIAEGYSVSREKKESFPLTVTSAQKNPTAFYLCASSEGTGTGIYEQYFGPGTRLTVT.

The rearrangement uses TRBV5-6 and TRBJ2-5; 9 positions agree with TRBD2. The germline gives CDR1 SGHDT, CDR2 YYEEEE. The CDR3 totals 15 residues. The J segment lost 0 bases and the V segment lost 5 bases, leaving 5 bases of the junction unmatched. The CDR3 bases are TGTGCCAGCAGTCAGACTAGCGGATACCAAGAGACCCAGTACTTC. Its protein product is CASSQTSGYQETQYF. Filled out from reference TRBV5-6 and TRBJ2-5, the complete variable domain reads DAGVTQSPTHLIKTRGQQVTLRCSPKSGHDTVSWYQQALGQGPQFIFQYYEEEERQRGNFPDRFSGHQFPNYSSELNVNALLLGDSALYLCASSQTSGYQETQYFGPGTRLLVL.

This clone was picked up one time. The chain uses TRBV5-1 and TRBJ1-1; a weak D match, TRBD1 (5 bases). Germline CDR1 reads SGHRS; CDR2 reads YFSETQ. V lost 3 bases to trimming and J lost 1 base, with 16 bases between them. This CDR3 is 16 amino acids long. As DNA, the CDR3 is TGCGCCAGCAGCTCAGGGCTGGGGGGACCGAACACTGAAGCTTTCTTT. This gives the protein CASSSGLGGPNTEAFF.

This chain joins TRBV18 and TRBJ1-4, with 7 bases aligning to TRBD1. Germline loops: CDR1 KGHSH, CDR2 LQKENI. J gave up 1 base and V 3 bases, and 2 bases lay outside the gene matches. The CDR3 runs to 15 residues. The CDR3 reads CASSPRDRTNEKLFF. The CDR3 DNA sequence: TGTGCCAGCTCACCTCGGGACAGAACTAATGAAAAACTGTTTTTT.

Written as DNA, the CDR3 is TGTGCCAGCTTCACAGGGGTTAGGCGAGAGACCCAGTACTTC. Its protein is CASFTGVRRETQYF. This chain connects TRBV28 to TRBJ2-5, with 7 bases aligning to TRBD1. Germline loops: CDR1 MDHEN, CDR2 SYDVKM. V shed 8 bases, J shed 4 bases, and the junction held 10 bases outside the gene matches. The CDR3 contains 14 residues.

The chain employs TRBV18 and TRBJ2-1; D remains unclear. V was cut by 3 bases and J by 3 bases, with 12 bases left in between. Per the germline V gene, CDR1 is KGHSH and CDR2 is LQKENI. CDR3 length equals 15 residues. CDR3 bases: TGTGCCAGCTCACCTTACGCCCGGGTCTACAATGAGCAGTTCTTC. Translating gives CASSPYARVYNEQFF.

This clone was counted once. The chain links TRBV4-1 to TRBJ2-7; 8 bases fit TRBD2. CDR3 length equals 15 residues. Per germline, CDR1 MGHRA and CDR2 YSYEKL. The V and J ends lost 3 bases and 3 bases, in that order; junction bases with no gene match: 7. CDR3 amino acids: CASSQTTSDYYEQYF. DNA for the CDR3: TGCGCCAGCAGCCAGACGACTAGCGATTACTACGAGCAGTACTTC.

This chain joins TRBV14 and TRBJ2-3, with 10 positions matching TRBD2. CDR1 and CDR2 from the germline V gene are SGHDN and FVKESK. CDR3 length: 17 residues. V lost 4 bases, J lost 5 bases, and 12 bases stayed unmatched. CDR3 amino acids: CASSPFRGLAGEDTQYF. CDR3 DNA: TGTGCCAGCAGCCCGTTCCGGGGGCTAGCGGGAGAAGATACGCAGTATTTT.

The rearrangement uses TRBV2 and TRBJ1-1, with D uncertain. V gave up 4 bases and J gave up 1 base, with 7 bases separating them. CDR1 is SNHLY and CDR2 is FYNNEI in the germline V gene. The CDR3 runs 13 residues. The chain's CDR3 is CASSAQENTEAFF. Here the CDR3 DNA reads TGTGCCAGCAGTGCCCAGGAGAACACTGAAGCTTTCTTT.

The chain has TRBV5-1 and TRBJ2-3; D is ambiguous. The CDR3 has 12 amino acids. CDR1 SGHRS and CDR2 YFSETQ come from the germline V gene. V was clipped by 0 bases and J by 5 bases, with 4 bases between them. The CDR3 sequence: CASSLALDTQYF. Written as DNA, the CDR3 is TGCGCCAGCAGCTTGGCCCTAGATACGCAGTATTTT.

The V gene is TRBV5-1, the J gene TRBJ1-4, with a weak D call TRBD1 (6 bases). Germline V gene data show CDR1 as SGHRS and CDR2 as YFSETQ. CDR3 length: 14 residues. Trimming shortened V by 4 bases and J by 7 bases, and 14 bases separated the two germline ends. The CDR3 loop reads CASSPGGAGEKLFF. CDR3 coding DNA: TGCGCCAGCAGCCCCGGGGGGGCGGGTGAAAAACTGTTTTTT.

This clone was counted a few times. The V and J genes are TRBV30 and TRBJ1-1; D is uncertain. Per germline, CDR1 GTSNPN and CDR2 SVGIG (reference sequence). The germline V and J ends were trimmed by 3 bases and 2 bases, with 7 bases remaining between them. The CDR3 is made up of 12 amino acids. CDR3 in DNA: TGTGCCTGGAGACAGTTAAACACTGAAGCTTTCTTT. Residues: CAWRQLNTEAFF.

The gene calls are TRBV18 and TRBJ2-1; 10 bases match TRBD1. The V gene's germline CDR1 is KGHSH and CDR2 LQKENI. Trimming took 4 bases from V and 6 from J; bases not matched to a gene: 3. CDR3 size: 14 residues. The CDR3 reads CASSQDRGVNEQFF. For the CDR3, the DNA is TGTGCCAGCTCACAGGACAGGGGGGTCAATGAGCAGTTCTTC.

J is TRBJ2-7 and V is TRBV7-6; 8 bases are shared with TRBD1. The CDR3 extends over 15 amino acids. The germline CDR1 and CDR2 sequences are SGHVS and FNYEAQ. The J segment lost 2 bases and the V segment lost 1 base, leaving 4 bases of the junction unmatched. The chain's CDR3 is CASSLGQGMTYEQYF. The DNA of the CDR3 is TGTGCCAGCAGCTTAGGACAGGGGATGACCTACGAGCAGTACTTC.